This TCR beta chain was captured in a study of cytomegalovirus exposure and HLA in healthy donors. Looking at the study overall: An early release of data contained approximately 85 million unique TCRs, which came from HLA-typed donors.

As concerns this clone: Antigen specificity is unknown. Mismatch with germline at one junction end may stem from a read error. The same CDR3 arises from other DNA sequences in this sample as well.

General study findings and limits: Earlier findings revealed that most TCR beta V segments proved productive either about 87% or about 30% of the time. Later findings reportedly placed an Asian-associated ancestry cluster below the approximately 670-donor mean for N-insertions. DRB1 had the most TCR associations and HLA-C the fewest, a later analysis found, with rates varying by HLA locus.

Amplification used 60 Vbeta primers and 13 Jbeta primers. Measured with immunoSEQ multiplex PCR; TCRdb has only the in-frame clones, and not every one. The table has about 160,000 clones, roughly 76% seen once. The sequence came from a woman aged 50 to 60 in good health and CMV-seronegative. Sample: PBMCs.

CDR3 nucleotide sequence: TGCGCCACCAAGACAGGGGGTTACTATGGCTACACCTTC. Protein sequence: CATKTGGYYGYTF. V gene TRBV6-1 combines with J gene TRBJ1-2, with 9 bases matching TRBD1. Germline CDR1 reads MNHNS; CDR2 reads SASEGT. The CDR3 is 13 residues long.